This TCR beta chain was documented in a study of T cell changes during pregnancy in multiple sclerosis. Profiling relied on immunoSEQ multiplex PCR, and the TCRdb table lists in-frame clones only, not all of them. The sample includes over 55,000 clones, 92% of them seen just once. V was shortened by 8 bases and J by 5 bases, with 27 bases between the two germline ends. The CDR3 has 17 residues. CDR1 is SEHNR and CDR2 is FQNEAQ in the germline V gene (reference sequence). This sequence joins TRBV7-9 and TRBJ1-1, with D possibly TRBD1 on 5 matching bases. This TCR was recovered from a female donor in good health, enrolled as a control in a pregnancy study. The sample in question was CD8+ T cells from peripheral blood mononuclear cells, obtained in the third trimester of pregnancy. The CDR3 bases are TGTGCCAGCGGCGGAGGGCTCATCCGGGGCCAACGGACTGAAGCTTTCTTT. Protein product: CASGGGLIRGQRTEAFF.